The 24 T cell receptor beta chains presented below share a single source sample, sequenced in a study of cytomegalovirus exposure and HLA in healthy donors (dated by TCRdb to about 2017). Library creation used the immunoSEQ multiplex PCR assay. For the multiplex PCR, a mixture combining 60 forward primers for TCR Vbeta segments and 13 reverse primers for TCR Jbeta segments was used. The clones in this table, taken by TCRdb from immuneACCESS, are in-frame only. Not every clone is retained; where verified, under half of the shortfall comes from an unresolved V gene, and the cause of the rest is unknown. This sample comprises about 130,000 clones, around four fifths of them detected only once. The ten biggest clones cover 4.5% to 5% of the sample. Sequenced sample: PBMCs. The receptors stem from a man aged 25-40 years in good health.

The chain has TRBV13 and TRBJ1-4; the match to TRBD1 covers 8 bases. V trimming: 2 bases; J trimming: 7 bases; junction bases outside the gene matches: 6. Germline CDR1 and CDR2: PRHDT and FYEKMQ (reference sequence). The CDR3 sequence is 15 residues long. CDR3 protein: CASSLSGGYREKLFF. In DNA, the CDR3 is TGTGCCAGCAGCTTATCAGGGGGCTATCGTGAAAAACTGTTTTTT.

The V call is TRBV10-1, the J call TRBJ2-3; possible D gene TRBD1, 6 bases. The CDR3 consists of 16 residues. Deletions cut 4 bases from V and 5 bases from J, with 19 bases between. Germline CDR1 reads WNHNN; CDR2 reads SYGVQD (reference sequence). CDR3 sequence reads: CASSGSHRAVGDTQYF. The CDR3 DNA reads as TGCGCCAGCAGTGGAAGTCACAGGGCGGTCGGAGATACGCAGTATTTT.

CDR3 sequence: CASSPTGFDEQFF. The CDR3 DNA reads as TGTGCCAGCAGCCCGACAGGGTTTGATGAGCAGTTCTTC. V gene TRBV5-6 combines with J gene TRBJ2-1, with 7 bases identical to TRBD1. The CDR3 totals 13 residues. The germline CDR1 and CDR2 sequences are SGHDT and YYEEEE. V gave up 4 bases and J gave up 8 bases; unmatched junction bases: 6.

The chain links TRBV7-9 to TRBJ2-7; D is possibly TRBD1 (6 bases). This CDR3 has 16 amino acids. The ends were cut back, 4 bases at V and 7 bases at J, with 23 bases in the middle. The germline V gene encodes CDR1 SEHNR and CDR2 FQNEAQ (reference sequence). Here the CDR3 reads CASSSPNGDISLEQYF. The CDR3 bases are TGTGCCAGCAGCTCGCCGAATGGGGACATATCCTTGGAGCAGTACTTC.

The chain joins TRBV6-1 to TRBJ2-3, with 7 positions matching TRBD2. V gave up 0 bases and J gave up 5 bases; unmatched junction bases: 2. CDR1 and CDR2 (germline): MNHNS, SASEGT. The CDR3 has 14 residues. The CDR3 region is CASSEAGGVDTQYF. The CDR3 DNA follows: TGTGCCAGCAGTGAAGCGGGAGGGGTAGATACGCAGTATTTT.

The genes are TRBV30 and TRBJ1-2; D possibly corresponds to TRBD1 (5 bases). Germline assignment: CDR1 GTSNPN and CDR2 SVGIG (reference sequence). The V end lost 3 bases, the J end lost 6 bases, and 17 bases lay between the germline ends. The CDR3 has 14 amino acids. The DNA of the CDR3 is TGTGCCTGGAGGCTAGCCGGGTGGGGGGATGGCTACACCTTC. It specifies CAWRLAGWGDGYTF.

The CDR3 DNA is TGTGCCAGCACCCCCGCCCGGGACTGGGGAAAACTGTTTTTT. It specifies CASTPARDWGKLFF. The gene calls are TRBV2 and TRBJ1-4, with D possibly matching TRBD1 (5 bases). The CDR3 is made up of 14 amino acids. CDR1 SNHLY and CDR2 FYNNEI come from the germline V gene. V was clipped by 7 bases and J by 10 bases, with 19 bases between them.

This chain links TRBV6-6 with TRBJ1-5, with 7 bases identical to TRBD1. This CDR3 has 13 residues. Germline CDR1 MNHNY, CDR2 SVGAGI (reference sequence). V lost 8 bases, J lost 3 bases, and 4 bases stayed unmatched. CDR3 nucleotides: TGTGCCAGCCTTACAGGGGACAATCAGCCCCAGCATTTT. This sequence encodes CASLTGDNQPQHF.

The V gene is TRBV9, the J gene TRBJ2-1; TRBD1 aligns across 7 bases. The V gene's germline CDR1 is SGDLS and CDR2 YYNGEE. V shed 3 bases, J shed 3 bases, and the junction held 9 bases outside the gene matches. CDR3 length: 16 residues. The CDR3 nucleotides read TGTGCCAGCAGCGGCCCTCGAGGGGGCTTCTACAATGAGCAGTTCTTC. Protein sequence: CASSGPRGGFYNEQFF.

The gene calls are TRBV9 and TRBJ2-1; perhaps TRBD2 as D (6 bases). The germline V gene encodes CDR1 SGDLS and CDR2 YYNGEE. V shed 0 bases and J shed 13 bases, with 14 bases lying between them. The CDR3 is 13 amino acids. CDR3 region: CASSVGGDLGQFF. The DNA of the CDR3 is TGTGCCAGCAGCGTAGGCGGGGACCTTGGACAGTTCTTC. The full variable domain, with the rest looked up from reference TRBV9 and TRBJ2-1, is DSGVTQTPKHLITATGQRVTLRCSPRSGDLSVYWYQQSLDQGLQFLIQYYNGEERAKGNILERFSAQQFPDLHSELNLSSLELGDSALYFCASSVGGDLGQFFGPGTRLTVL.

The V and J genes are TRBV25-1 and TRBJ1-2; 11 positions agree with TRBD1. There are 16 residues in the CDR3. CDR1 and CDR2 from the germline V gene are MGHDK and SYGVNS. After removal of 1 base from V and 6 bases from J, the junction contained 7 bases not matched to a gene. The CDR3, as DNA: TGTGCCAGCAGTGAATGGAGGACAGGGGGCCAGGATGGCTACACCTTC. Its translation is CASSEWRTGGQDGYTF.

The chain couples TRBV27 to TRBJ2-1, with D possibly TRBD2 on 5 matching bases. This CDR3 has 15 amino acids. V lost 1 base to trimming and J lost 4 bases, with 11 bases between them. The V gene's germline CDR1 is MNHEY and CDR2 SMNVEV (reference sequence). CDR3 sequence reads: CASSLFAEAYNEQFF. The CDR3 DNA is TGTGCCAGCAGTTTATTCGCGGAGGCATACAATGAGCAGTTCTTC.

The chain links TRBV5-1 to TRBJ2-5; D is possibly TRBD2 (6 bases). This CDR3 spans 15 amino acids. V gave up 3 bases and J gave up 5 bases, with 17 bases separating them. Germline V gives CDR1 SGHRS, CDR2 YFSETQ. CDR3 DNA: TGCGCCAGCAGCTCCACTAGCCCCGTCGCGGAGACCCAGTACTTC. It specifies CASSSTSPVAETQYF.

This rearrangement joins TRBV28 to TRBJ2-7, with 8 bases identical to TRBD1. Losses at the gene ends were 1 base for V and 9 bases for J; bases not matched to a gene: 2. The CDR3 contains 12 residues. In germline, CDR1 is MDHEN, CDR2 SYDVKM. The CDR3 loop reads CASSLSRGPQYF. The CDR3 region has the DNA TGTGCCAGCAGTTTATCCAGGGGGCCGCAGTACTTC.

A word on this clone: The junction departs from the called germline gene at one end, perhaps through a read error. The chain carries TRBV7-9 and TRBJ1-2; D remains ambiguous. Germline lookup yields CDR1 SEHNR and CDR2 FQNEAQ (reference sequence). This CDR3 comprises 12 residues. The CDR3 DNA follows: TGTTCCAGCAGCCCCAGTGTCTATGGCTACACCTTC. Translation: CSSSPSVYGYTF.

This sequence joins TRBV5-3 and TRBJ1-5; possible D gene TRBD1, 6 bases. TRBV5-3 is treated as an ORF (open reading frame) with a function not yet certain. CDR3 length: 14 amino acids. V was clipped by 4 bases and J by 10 bases, with 18 bases between them. CDR3 DNA sequence: TGTGCCAGAAGCGCCCTAGGCGGGGGGGCCCCCCAGCATTTT. This translates into CARSALGGGAPQHF.

The chain employs TRBV7-2 and TRBJ1-6; D is unclear. The CDR3 covers 14 residues. Trimming took 4 bases from V and 4 from J, leaving 8 bases between them. The germline CDR1 and CDR2 sequences are SGHTA and FQGNSA. CDR3 residues: CASSSDFYNSPLHF. The CDR3 DNA reads as TGTGCCAGCAGCTCGGACTTTTATAATTCACCCCTCCACTTT.

In this sample, this clone is medium-sized (0.01 to 0.1%). The V gene is TRBV7-8, the J gene TRBJ2-7; 10 positions agree with TRBD1. Per germline, CDR1 SGHVS and CDR2 FQNEAQ. V dropped 3 bases and J dropped 4; count of bases not matched to a gene: 3. The CDR3 spans 14 residues. The CDR3 DNA is TGTGCCAGCAGCTTCACGGGACAGGGGTACGAGCAGTACTTC. Amino acids: CASSFTGQGYEQYF.

The CDR3 spells CASGAANTGELFF. The CDR3 nucleotides are TGTGCCAGCGGGGCAGCGAACACCGGGGAGCTGTTTTTT. The chain is built from TRBV9 and TRBJ2-2; D is possibly TRBD1 (5 bases). V shed 7 bases and J shed 0 bases, with 7 bases lying between them. The germline gives CDR1 SGDLS, CDR2 YYNGEE. CDR3 length: 13 residues.

The gene calls are TRBV6-5 and TRBJ2-6, with D unclear. Between the trimmed V and J ends, which lost 6 bases and 1 base, there was a span of 10 bases. Looked up from germline, CDR1 is MNHEY and CDR2 is SVGAGI. CDR3 size: 15 residues. Written as DNA, the CDR3 is TGTGCCAGCAGCCATCAGACATCTGGGGCCAACGTCCTGACTTTC. Protein product: CASSHQTSGANVLTF.

The rearrangement links TRBV19 to TRBJ2-7; D possibly corresponds to TRBD2 (5 bases). Germline-derived CDR1 and CDR2 are LNHDA and SQIVND (reference sequence). V gave up 1 base and J gave up 4 bases, with 5 bases separating them. This CDR3 has 12 amino acids. The CDR3 nucleotides read TGTGCCAGTAGTATAGCGGGGTACGAGCAGTACTTC. Its protein is CASSIAGYEQYF.

This clone was picked up one time. The chain uses TRBV20-1 and TRBJ1-2; TRBD1 agrees at 7 bases. V was pared by 8 bases and J by 7 bases, with 7 bases of the junction left unmatched. Germline lookup yields CDR1 DFQATT and CDR2 SNEGSKA (reference sequence). CDR3 length equals 11 residues. The CDR3 spells CSPDRAGGYTF. CDR3 coding DNA: TGCAGTCCTGACAGGGCGGGTGGCTACACCTTC.

V and J are TRBV7-3 and TRBJ2-7; possible D gene TRBD2, 6 bases. Trimming shortened V by 5 bases and J by 6 bases, and 14 bases separated the two germline ends. Germline values: CDR1 SGHTA, CDR2 FQGTGA. This CDR3 has 13 amino acids. DNA of the CDR3: TGTGCCAGCAGCCGGGACTCCCAAGGCGAGCAGTACTTC. It encodes CASSRDSQGEQYF. The variable domain in full, with the rest retrieved from reference TRBV7-3 and TRBJ2-7, is GAGVSQTPSNKVTEKGKYVELRCDPISGHTALYWYRQSLGQGPEFLIYFQGTGAADDSGLPNDRFFAVRPEGSVSTLKIQRTERGDSAVYLCASSRDSQGEQYFGPGTRLTVT.

The V gene is TRBV25-1, the J gene TRBJ1-1; D unresolved. The CDR3 loop spans 16 amino acids. Germline V gene lookup returns CDR1 MGHDK and CDR2 SYGVNS. Trimming removed 1 base at V and 4 bases at J, with 16 bases between. For the CDR3, the DNA is TGTGCCAGCAGTGAATCCCTCGAGGGAACCCTCACTGAAGCTTTCTTT. It is translated as CASSESLEGTLTEAFF.